Following are 17 T cell receptor beta chains from one sample sequenced in a study of shared clonotypes between healthy human individuals. Generated by immunoSEQ multiplex PCR, the TCRdb table keeps only in-frame clones and is missing some. The sample lists over 2 million clones; around 90% were seen once. Sequences were obtained from naive CD4+ T cells from PBMCs. Subset in this sample: CD45RA+ positively selected. Every receptor here comes from a man between 18 and 29 years old in good health. Some clones in this sample may be carry-over from other donors' samples.

Of note for this clone: Distinct nucleotide sequences in the sample also encode this CDR3. The V gene is TRBV5-1, the J gene TRBJ2-1; 10 bases are a match to TRBD2. CDR1 and CDR2 (germline): SGHRS, YFSETQ. V trimming: 7 bases; J trimming: 4 bases; junction bases outside the gene matches: 5. CDR3 length equals 14 residues. CDR3: CASSSTSGYNEQFF. CDR3 in DNA: TGCGCCAGCTCCTCGACTAGCGGGTACAATGAGCAGTTCTTC.

V usage is TRBV2 and J usage is TRBJ2-4; TRBD2 is a possible D gene (5 bases). The ends were cut back, 4 bases at V and 6 bases at J, with 13 bases in the middle. Germline CDR1 SNHLY, CDR2 FYNNEI. This CDR3 spans 14 amino acids. CDR3 coding DNA: TGTGCCAGCAGTGTAGAGGGTAGTGGAAACATTCAGTACTTC. Encoded protein: CASSVEGSGNIQYF.

This chain links TRBV11-3 with TRBJ1-5, with 10 nucleotides matching TRBD1. J lost 9 bases, V lost 7 bases, and 21 bases had no gene match. Germline V CDR1 and CDR2: SGHNT, YENEEA. The CDR3 totals 18 residues. The CDR3 region has the DNA TGTGCCAGCAACCCGATCCCCCGGGACAGGGGAAGCAATTGGCCCCAGCATTTT. Encoded protein: CASNPIPRDRGSNWPQHF.

This clone was seen once. The chain links TRBV28 to TRBJ1-5, with D possibly being TRBD1 (5 bases). From germline, CDR1 is MDHEN and CDR2 SYDVKM. Between the trimmed V and J ends, which lost 3 bases and 2 bases, there was a span of 11 bases. This CDR3 contains 15 residues. The chain's CDR3 is CASSFRGGGNQPQHF. The CDR3 DNA follows: TGTGCCAGCAGTTTTCGCGGAGGGGGCAATCAGCCCCAGCATTTT.

The chain recombines TRBV29-1 with TRBJ2-5; perhaps TRBD1 as D (6 bases). The J call could be wrong; TRBJ2-7 is a better fit for the DNA end. CDR1 and CDR2 (germline): SQVTM, ANQGSEA. The CDR3 covers 11 residues. The CDR3: CSVGQSYEQYF. CDR3 coding DNA: TGCAGCGTAGGACAGTCCTACGAGCAGTACTTC.

The chain has TRBV11-2 and TRBJ1-4, with a tentative D call TRBD1 (5 bases). CDR3 length equals 15 residues. With 5 bases removed from V and 0 bases from J, the gap between germline ends came to 10 bases. Germline-derived CDR1 and CDR2 are SGHAT and FQNNGV. In nucleotides, the CDR3 is TGTGCCAGCAGCCTAACAGGCGCAACTAATGAAAAACTGTTTTTT. Its translation: CASSLTGATNEKLFF.

V and J are TRBV28 and TRBJ2-7; TRBD2 agrees at 8 bases. This CDR3 is 14 amino acids long. V was clipped by 2 bases and J by 7 bases; unmatched bases: 7. Germline CDR1 MDHEN, CDR2 SYDVKM. CDR3 nucleotide sequence: TGTGCCAGCAGTTTAAACGGGAGGGTGCGGGAGCAGTACTTC. Translation gives CASSLNGRVREQYF. Filled out from reference TRBV28 and TRBJ2-7, the complete variable domain reads DVKVTQSSRYLVKRTGEKVFLECVQDMDHENMFWYRQDPGLGLRLIYFSYDVKMKEKGDIPEGYSVSREKKERFSLILESASTNQTSMYLCASSLNGRVREQYFGPGTRLTVT.

The V call is TRBV27, the J call TRBJ1-4, with D possibly matching TRBD1 (6 bases). The CDR3 covers 17 residues. The germline V gene encodes CDR1 MNHEY and CDR2 SMNVEV (reference sequence). V shed 8 bases and J shed 0 bases, with 19 bases lying between them. The CDR3: CASFYPRGVATNEKLFF. The CDR3 bases are TGTGCCAGCTTCTACCCTAGGGGGGTTGCAACTAATGAAAAACTGTTTTTT.

The genes are TRBV7-9 and TRBJ2-1; D gene ambiguous. The V end was cut by 2 bases, the J end by 9 bases, with 8 bases between. Per germline, CDR1 SEHNR and CDR2 FQNEAQ (reference sequence). The CDR3 contains 12 residues. The CDR3 DNA reads as TGTGCCAGCAGCTTACTCTCTGGTGAGCAGTTCTTC. It is translated as CASSLLSGEQFF.

V is TRBV5-4 and J is TRBJ1-1; D gene unclear. Trimming took off 4 bases at V and 1 base at J, with 11 bases between the two ends. CDR1 and CDR2 from the germline V gene are SGHNT and YYREEE (reference sequence). This CDR3 region has 14 residues. CDR3 nucleotides: TGTGCCAGCAGCGCCAGAGGCCAGAACACTGAAGCTTTCTTT. Protein: CASSARGQNTEAFF.

This sequence joins TRBV19 and TRBJ1-1; D is uncertain. The CDR3 runs to 16 residues. In germline, CDR1 is LNHDA, CDR2 SQIVND (reference sequence). V was clipped by 4 bases and J by 2 bases, with 17 bases between them. CDR3 coding DNA: TGTGCCAGTAGTAGTGGGGTGTCTTTCTCTAACACTGAAGCTTTCTTT. It is translated as CASSSGVSFSNTEAFF.

This chain connects TRBV6-6 to TRBJ1-5; 9 bases agree with TRBD1. There are 13 residues in the CDR3. Germline values: CDR1 MNHNY, CDR2 SVGAGI (reference sequence). With 11 bases clipped from V and 5 bases from J, the junction kept 7 bases outside the gene matches. CDR3 region: CAARQGDHQPQHF. For the CDR3, the DNA is TGTGCCGCGAGACAGGGGGACCATCAGCCCCAGCATTTT.

This clone was seen more than once but under ten times. The V and J genes are TRBV5-1 and TRBJ1-1; TRBD1 agrees at 9 bases. CDR1 SGHRS and CDR2 YFSETQ come from the germline V gene. V was pared by 2 bases and J by 3 bases, with 8 bases of the junction left unmatched. This CDR3 spans 16 amino acids. The CDR3 DNA reads TGCGCCAGCAGCTTACTGGGACAGGGCTTGGACACTGAAGCTTTCTTT. As protein: CASSLLGQGLDTEAFF.

The CDR3 DNA reads as TGTGCCAGTAGCTCTGTAATCAATCAGCCCCAGCATTTT. Translation gives CASSSVINQPQHF. The genes are TRBV19 and TRBJ1-5, with D uncertain. V shed 6 bases and J shed 3 bases, with 9 bases lying between them. The CDR3 length is 13 residues. CDR1 and CDR2 (germline): LNHDA, SQIVND (reference sequence). Drawing the rest from reference TRBV19 and TRBJ1-5, the complete variable domain is DGGITQSPKYLFRKEGQNVTLSCEQNLNHDAMYWYRQDPGQGLRLIYYSQIVNDFQKGDIAEGYSVSREKKESFPLTVTSAQKNPTAFYLCASSSVINQPQHFGDGTRLSIL.

In this sample, this clone turned up a few times. The gene calls are TRBV4-3 and TRBJ1-2; D may be TRBD1 (5 bases). Trimming took off 1 base at V and 6 bases at J, with 12 bases between the two ends. The CDR3 is made up of 14 amino acids. Germline assignment: CDR1 LGHNA and CDR2 YSLEER. Written as DNA, the CDR3 is TGCGCCAGCAGCCAAGTGGGGACGGGGGATGGCTACACCTTC. Protein sequence: CASSQVGTGDGYTF.

This chain links TRBV19 with TRBJ1-1, with 9 bases that match TRBD1. The germline V gene has CDR1 LNHDA and CDR2 SQIVND (reference sequence). There are 16 residues in the CDR3. Trimming took 1 base from V and 8 from J; bases not matched to a gene: 11. CDR3 loop: CASSIGDRAIGTEAFF. Here the CDR3 DNA reads TGTGCCAGTAGTATAGGGGACAGGGCAATAGGAACCGAAGCTTTCTTT.

V and J are TRBV7-2 and TRBJ2-7; no clear D. The germline V gene encodes CDR1 SGHTA and CDR2 FQGNSA. Deletions cut 1 base from V and 9 bases from J, with 13 bases between. The CDR3 length is 13 residues. CDR3 loop: CASSLGLPLGQYF. The CDR3 DNA follows: TGTGCCAGCAGCTTAGGACTGCCCCTCGGGCAGTACTTC.